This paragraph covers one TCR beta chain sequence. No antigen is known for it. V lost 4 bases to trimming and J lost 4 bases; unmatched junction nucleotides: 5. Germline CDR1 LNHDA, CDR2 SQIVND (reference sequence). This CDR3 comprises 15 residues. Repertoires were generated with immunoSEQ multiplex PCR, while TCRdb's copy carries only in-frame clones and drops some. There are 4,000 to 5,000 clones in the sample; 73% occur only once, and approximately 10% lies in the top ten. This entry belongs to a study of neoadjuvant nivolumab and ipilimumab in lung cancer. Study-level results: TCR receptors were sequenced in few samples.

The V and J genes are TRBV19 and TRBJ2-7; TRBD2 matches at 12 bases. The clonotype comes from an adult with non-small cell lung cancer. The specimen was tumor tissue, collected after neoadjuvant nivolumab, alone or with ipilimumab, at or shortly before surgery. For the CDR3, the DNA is TGTGCCAGTAGTACGTTGACTAGCGGGGGTTACGAGCAGTACTTC. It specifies CASSTLTSGGYEQYF.